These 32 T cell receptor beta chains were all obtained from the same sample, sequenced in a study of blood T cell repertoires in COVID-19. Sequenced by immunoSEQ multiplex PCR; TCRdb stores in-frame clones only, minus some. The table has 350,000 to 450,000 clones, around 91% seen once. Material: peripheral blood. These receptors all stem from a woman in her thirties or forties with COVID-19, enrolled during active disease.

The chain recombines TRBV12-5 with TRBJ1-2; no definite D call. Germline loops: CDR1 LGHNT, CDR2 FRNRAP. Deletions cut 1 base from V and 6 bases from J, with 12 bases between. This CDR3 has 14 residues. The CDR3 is CASGLGGRRNGYTF. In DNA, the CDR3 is TGTGCTAGTGGTTTGGGAGGCAGACGAAATGGCTACACCTTC.

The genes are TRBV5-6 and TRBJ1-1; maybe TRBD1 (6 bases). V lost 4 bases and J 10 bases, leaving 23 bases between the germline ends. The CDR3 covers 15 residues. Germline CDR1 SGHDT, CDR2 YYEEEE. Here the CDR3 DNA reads TGTGCCAGCAGCGGTATTAGGACAGCTTATTTGGGAGCTTTCTTT. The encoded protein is CASSGIRTAYLGAFF.

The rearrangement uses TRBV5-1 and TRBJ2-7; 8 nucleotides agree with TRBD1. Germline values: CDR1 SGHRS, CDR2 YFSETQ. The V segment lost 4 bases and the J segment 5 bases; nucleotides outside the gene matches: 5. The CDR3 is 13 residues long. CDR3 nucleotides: TGCGCCAGCAGCAGCGACAGGGGCCACGAGCAGTACTTC. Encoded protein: CASSSDRGHEQYF.

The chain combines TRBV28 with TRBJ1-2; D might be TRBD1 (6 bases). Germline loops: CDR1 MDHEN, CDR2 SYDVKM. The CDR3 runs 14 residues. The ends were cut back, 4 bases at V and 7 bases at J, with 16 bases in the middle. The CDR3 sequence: CASSSRNRVVGYTF. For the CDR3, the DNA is TGTGCCAGCAGTTCAAGGAACAGGGTCGTTGGCTACACCTTC.

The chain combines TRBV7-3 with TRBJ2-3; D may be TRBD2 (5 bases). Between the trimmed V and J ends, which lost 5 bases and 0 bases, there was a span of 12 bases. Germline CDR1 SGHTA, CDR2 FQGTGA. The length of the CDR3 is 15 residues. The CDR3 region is CASSPPSLSTDTQYF. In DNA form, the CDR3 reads TGTGCCAGCAGCCCACCTAGCCTTAGCACAGATACGCAGTATTTT.

DNA of the CDR3: TGTGCCATCAGTGCGGTGGGCGATATGGAGGGGCGCGTTTATGGCTACACCTTC. Amino acids: CAISAVGDMEGRVYGYTF. The chain employs TRBV10-3 and TRBJ1-2; D might be TRBD1 (5 bases). The CDR3 consists of 18 residues. CDR1 and CDR2 (germline): ENHRY, SYGVKD. The V end lost 4 bases, the J end lost 5 bases, and 26 bases lay between the germline ends.

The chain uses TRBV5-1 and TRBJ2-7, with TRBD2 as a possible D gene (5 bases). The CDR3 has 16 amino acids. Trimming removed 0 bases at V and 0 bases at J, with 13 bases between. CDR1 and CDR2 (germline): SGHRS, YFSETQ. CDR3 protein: CASSLAYSGSSYEQYF. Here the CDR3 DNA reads TGCGCCAGCAGCTTGGCCTACAGTGGGAGCTCCTACGAGCAGTACTTC.

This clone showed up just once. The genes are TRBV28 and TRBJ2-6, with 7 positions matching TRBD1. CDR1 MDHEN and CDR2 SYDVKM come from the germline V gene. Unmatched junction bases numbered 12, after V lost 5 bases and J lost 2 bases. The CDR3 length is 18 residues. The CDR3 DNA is TGTGCCAGCAGTCCCGCGACAGGGTCCGTAGCTGGGGCCAACGTCCTGACTTTC. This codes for CASSPATGSVAGANVLTF.

The CDR3 DNA reads as TGTGCCAGTCGGCATACTAGCGGGGGTGGCGGGGAGCTGTTTTTT. It is translated as CASRHTSGGGGELFF. The chain has TRBV19 and TRBJ2-2; TRBD2 agrees at 11 bases. The CDR3 sequence is 15 residues long. V was pared by 8 bases and J by 7 bases, with 9 bases of the junction left unmatched. The germline gives CDR1 LNHDA, CDR2 SQIVND (reference sequence).

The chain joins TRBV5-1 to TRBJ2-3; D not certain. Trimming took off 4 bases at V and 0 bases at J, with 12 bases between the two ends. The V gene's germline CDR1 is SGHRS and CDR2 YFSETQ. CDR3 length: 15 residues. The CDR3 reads CASSPVGGSTDTQYF. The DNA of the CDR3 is TGCGCCAGCAGCCCCGTCGGCGGCAGCACAGATACGCAGTATTTT.

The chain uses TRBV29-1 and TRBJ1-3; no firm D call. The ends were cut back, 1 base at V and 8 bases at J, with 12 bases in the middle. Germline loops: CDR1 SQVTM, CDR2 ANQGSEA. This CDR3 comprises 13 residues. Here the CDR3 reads CSVEGATVDTIYF. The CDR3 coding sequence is TGCAGCGTTGAAGGGGCGACCGTGGACACCATATATTTT.

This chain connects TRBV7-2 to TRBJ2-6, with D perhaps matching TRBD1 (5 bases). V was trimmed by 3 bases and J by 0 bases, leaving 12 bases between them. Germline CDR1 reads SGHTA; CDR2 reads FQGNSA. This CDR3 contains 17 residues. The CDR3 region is CASSFRQFSSGANVLTF. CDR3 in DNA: TGTGCCAGCAGCTTCCGACAGTTTAGCTCTGGGGCCAACGTCCTGACTTTC.

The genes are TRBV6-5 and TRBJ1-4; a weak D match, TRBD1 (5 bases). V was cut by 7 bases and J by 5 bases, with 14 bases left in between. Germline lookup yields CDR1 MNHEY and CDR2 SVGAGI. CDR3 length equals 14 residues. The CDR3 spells CASNSGGFNEKLFF. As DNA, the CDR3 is TGTGCCAGCAACTCCGGGGGGTTCAATGAAAAACTGTTTTTT.

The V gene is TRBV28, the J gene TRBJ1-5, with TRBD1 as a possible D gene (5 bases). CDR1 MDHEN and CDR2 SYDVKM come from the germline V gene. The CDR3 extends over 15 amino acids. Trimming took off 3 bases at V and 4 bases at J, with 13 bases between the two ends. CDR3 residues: CASSFQQVRNQPQHF. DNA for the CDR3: TGTGCCAGCAGTTTTCAACAGGTACGAAATCAGCCCCAGCATTTT.

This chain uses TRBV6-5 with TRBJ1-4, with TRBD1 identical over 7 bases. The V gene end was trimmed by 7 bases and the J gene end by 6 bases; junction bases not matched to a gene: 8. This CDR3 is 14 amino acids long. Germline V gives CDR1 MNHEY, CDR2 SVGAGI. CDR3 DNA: TGTGCCAGCAAGCCTCAGGGGGTAGATGAAAAACTGTTTTTT. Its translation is CASKPQGVDEKLFF.

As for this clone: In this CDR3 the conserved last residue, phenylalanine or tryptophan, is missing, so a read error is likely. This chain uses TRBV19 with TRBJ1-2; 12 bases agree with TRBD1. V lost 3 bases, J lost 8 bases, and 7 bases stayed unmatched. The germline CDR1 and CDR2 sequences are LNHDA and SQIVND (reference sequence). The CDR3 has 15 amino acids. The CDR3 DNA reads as TGTGCCAGTAGTATGACGGGACAGGGGGCGTCGGGCTACACCCTC. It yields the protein CASSMTGQGASGYTL.

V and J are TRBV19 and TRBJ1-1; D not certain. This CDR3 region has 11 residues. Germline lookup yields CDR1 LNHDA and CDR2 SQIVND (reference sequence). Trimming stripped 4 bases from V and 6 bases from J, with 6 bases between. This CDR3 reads CASSKAAEAFF. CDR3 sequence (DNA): TGTGCCAGTAGTAAGGCGGCTGAAGCTTTCTTT.

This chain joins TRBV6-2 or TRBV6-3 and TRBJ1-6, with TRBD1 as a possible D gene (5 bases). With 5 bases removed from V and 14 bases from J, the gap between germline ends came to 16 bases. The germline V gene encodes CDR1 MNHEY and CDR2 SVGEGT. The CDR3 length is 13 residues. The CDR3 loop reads CASSSGAPRTLHF. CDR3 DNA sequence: TGTGCCAGCAGTAGCGGGGCCCCGAGGACCCTCCACTTT.

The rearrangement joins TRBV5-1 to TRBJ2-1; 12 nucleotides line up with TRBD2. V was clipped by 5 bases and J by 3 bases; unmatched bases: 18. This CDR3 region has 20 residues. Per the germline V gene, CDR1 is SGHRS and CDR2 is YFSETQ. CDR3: CASSSLGMTSGGPSYNEQFF. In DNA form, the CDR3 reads TGCGCCAGCAGTTCCCTCGGGATGACTAGCGGGGGACCCAGCTACAATGAGCAGTTCTTC.

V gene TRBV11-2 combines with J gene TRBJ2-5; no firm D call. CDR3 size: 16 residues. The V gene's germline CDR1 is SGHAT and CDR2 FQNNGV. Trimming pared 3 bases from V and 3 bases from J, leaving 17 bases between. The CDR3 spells CASSLTGPKAEETQYF. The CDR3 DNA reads TGTGCCAGCAGCTTGACGGGTCCCAAGGCGGAAGAGACCCAGTACTTC.

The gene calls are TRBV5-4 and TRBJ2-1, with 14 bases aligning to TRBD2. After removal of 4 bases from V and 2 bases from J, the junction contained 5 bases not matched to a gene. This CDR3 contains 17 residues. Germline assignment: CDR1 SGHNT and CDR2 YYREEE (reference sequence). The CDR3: CASSPGTSGSTYNEQFF. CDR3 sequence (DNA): TGTGCCAGCAGCCCCGGGACTAGCGGGAGTACCTACAATGAGCAGTTCTTC.

The CDR3 here is CASSLIGTGAANYGYTF. The CDR3 region has the DNA TGTGCCAGCAGTTTAATAGGGACAGGAGCAGCTAACTATGGCTACACCTTC. This chain links TRBV28 with TRBJ1-2, with 8 bases that match TRBD1. The germline V gene has CDR1 MDHEN and CDR2 SYDVKM. The V segment lost 2 bases and the J segment 0 bases; nucleotides outside the gene matches: 8. The CDR3 spans 17 residues.

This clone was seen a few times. The CDR3 region has the DNA TGTGCCAGCAGCTTAGTATGGTTTGGGGGGACAGGGAATTCACCCCTCCACTTT. It translates to CASSLVWFGGTGNSPLHF. The chain is built from TRBV7-9 and TRBJ1-6; TRBD1 aligns across 9 bases. In germline, CDR1 is SEHNR, CDR2 FQNEAQ (reference sequence). This CDR3 spans 18 amino acids. The ends lost 1 base at V and 7 bases at J; junction bases unmatched: 11.

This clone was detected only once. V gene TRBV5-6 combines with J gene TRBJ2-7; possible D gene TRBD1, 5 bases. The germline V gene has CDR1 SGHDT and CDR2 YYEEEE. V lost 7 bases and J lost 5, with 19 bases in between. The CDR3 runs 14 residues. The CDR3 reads CASRLGGALDEQYF. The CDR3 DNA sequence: TGTGCCAGCCGACTTGGTGGGGCCTTGGACGAGCAGTACTTC.

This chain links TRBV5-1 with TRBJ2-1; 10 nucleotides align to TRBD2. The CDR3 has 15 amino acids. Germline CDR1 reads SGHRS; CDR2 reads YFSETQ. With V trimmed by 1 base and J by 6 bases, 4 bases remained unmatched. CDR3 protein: CASSLTSGTLNEQFF. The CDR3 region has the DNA TGCGCCAGCAGCTTGACTAGCGGGACCCTCAATGAGCAGTTCTTC.

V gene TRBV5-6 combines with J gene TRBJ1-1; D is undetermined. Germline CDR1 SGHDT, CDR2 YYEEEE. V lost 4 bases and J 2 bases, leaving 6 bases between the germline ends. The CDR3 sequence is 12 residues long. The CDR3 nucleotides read TGTGCCAGCAGCCGAGATAACACTGAAGCTTTCTTT. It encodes CASSRDNTEAFF. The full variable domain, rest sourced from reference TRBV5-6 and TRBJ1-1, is DAGVTQSPTHLIKTRGQQVTLRCSPKSGHDTVSWYQQALGQGPQFIFQYYEEEERQRGNFPDRFSGHQFPNYSSELNVNALLLGDSALYLCASSRDNTEAFFGQGTRLTVV.

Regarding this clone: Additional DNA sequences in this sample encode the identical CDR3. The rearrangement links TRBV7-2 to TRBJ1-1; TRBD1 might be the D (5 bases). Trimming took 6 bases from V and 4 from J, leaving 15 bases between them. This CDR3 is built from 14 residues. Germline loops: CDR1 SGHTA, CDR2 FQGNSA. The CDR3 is CASSSDRGSTEAFF. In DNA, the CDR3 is TGTGCCAGCAGTTCTGACAGAGGTAGCACTGAAGCTTTCTTT.

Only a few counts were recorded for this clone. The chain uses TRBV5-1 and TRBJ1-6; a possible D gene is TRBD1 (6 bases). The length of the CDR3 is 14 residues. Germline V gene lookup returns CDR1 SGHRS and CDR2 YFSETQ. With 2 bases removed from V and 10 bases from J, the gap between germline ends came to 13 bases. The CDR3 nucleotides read TGCGCCAGCAGCTTATCCGGACAGAAGTCACCCCTCCACTTT. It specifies CASSLSGQKSPLHF.

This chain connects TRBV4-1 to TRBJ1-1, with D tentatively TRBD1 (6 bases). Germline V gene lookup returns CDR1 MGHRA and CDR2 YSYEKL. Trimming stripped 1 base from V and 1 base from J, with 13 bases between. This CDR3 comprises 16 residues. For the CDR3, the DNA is TGCGCCAGCAGCCAAGGTTTGGGGGCGGGGAACACTGAAGCTTTCTTT. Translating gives CASSQGLGAGNTEAFF.

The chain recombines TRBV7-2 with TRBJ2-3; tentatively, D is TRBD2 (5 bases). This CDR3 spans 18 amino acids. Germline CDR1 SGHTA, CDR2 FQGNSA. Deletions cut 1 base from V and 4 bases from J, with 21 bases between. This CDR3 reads CASSLEIYRGRVADTQYF. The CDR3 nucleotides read TGTGCCAGCAGCTTAGAGATCTATCGGGGAAGGGTCGCAGATACGCAGTATTTT.

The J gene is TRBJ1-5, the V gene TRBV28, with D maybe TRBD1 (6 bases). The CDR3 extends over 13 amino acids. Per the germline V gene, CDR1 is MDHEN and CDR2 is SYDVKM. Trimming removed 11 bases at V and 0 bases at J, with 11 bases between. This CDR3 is CAGQGTSNQPQHF. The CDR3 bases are TGTGCCGGTCAGGGGACTAGCAATCAGCCCCAGCATTTT.

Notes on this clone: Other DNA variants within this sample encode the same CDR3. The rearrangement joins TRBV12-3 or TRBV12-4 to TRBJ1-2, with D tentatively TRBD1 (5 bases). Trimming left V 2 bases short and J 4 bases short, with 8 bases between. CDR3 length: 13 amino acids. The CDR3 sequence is CASSLQGSYGYTF. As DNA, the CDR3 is TGTGCCAGCAGTTTACAGGGATCCTATGGCTACACCTTC.